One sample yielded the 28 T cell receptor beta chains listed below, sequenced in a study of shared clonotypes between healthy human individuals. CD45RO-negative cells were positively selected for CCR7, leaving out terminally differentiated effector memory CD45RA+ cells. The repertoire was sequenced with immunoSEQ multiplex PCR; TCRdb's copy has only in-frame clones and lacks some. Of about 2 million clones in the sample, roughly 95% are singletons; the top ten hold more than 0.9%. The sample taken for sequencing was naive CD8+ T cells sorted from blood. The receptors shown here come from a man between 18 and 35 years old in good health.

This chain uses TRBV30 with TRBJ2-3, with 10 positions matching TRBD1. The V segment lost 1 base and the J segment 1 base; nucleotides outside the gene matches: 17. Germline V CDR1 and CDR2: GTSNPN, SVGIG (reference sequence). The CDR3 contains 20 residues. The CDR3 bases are TGTGCCTGGAGTGGATCCCGGGACAGGGGAAGCACCGAACGCACAGATACGCAGTATTTT. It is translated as CAWSGSRDRGSTERTDTQYF. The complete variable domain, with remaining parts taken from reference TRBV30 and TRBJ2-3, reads SQTIHQWPATLVQPVGSPLSLECTVEGTSNPNLYWYRQAAGRGLQLLFYSVGIGQISSEVPQNLSASRPQDRQFILSSKKLLLSDSGFYLCAWSGSRDRGSTERTDTQYFGPGTRLTVL.

Written as DNA, the CDR3 is TGTGCCAGCAGCTCGGCCACCACTCCGAGCTCTGGAAACACCATATATTTT. It translates to CASSSATTPSSGNTIYF. J is TRBJ1-3 and V is TRBV5-6; D gene ambiguous. CDR3 length: 17 residues. The V gene's germline CDR1 is SGHDT and CDR2 YYEEEE. V was cut by 3 bases and J by 0 bases, with 16 bases left in between. Variable domain in full (rest from reference TRBV5-6 and TRBJ1-3): DAGVTQSPTHLIKTRGQQVTLRCSPKSGHDTVSWYQQALGQGPQFIFQYYEEEERQRGNFPDRFSGHQFPNYSSELNVNALLLGDSALYLCASSSATTPSSGNTIYFGEGSWLTVV.

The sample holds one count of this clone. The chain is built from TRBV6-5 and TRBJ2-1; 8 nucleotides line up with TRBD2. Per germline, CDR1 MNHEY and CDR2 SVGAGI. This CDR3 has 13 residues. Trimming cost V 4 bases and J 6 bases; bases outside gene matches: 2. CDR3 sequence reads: CASSLTSGNEQFF. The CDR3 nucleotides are TGTGCCAGCAGTTTAACTAGCGGCAATGAGCAGTTCTTC.

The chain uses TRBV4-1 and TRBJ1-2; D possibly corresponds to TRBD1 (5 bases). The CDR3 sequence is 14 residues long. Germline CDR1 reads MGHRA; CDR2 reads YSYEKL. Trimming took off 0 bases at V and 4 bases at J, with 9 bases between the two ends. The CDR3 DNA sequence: TGCGCCAGCAGCCAAGACCGGGACGGCTATGGCTACACCTTC. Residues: CASSQDRDGYGYTF.

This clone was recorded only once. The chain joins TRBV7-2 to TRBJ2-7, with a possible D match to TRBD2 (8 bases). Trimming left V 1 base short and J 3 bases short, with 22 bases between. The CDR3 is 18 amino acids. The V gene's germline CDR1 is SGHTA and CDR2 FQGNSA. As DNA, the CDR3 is TGTGCCAGCAGCTTAGTTGTGGGGACAGCCGCGGGGGGCTACGAGCAGTACTTC. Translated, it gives CASSLVVGTAAGGYEQYF.

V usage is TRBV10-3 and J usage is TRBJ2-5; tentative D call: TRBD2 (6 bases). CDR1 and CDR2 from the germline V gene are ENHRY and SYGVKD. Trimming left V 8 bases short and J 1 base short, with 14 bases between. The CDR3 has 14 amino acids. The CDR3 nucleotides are TGTGCCATCTCACCTCCGGGACTCCAAGAGACCCAGTACTTC. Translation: CAISPPGLQETQYF.

The CDR3 sequence: CASSLGIGGLITTDTQYF. The CDR3 DNA reads as TGTGCCAGCAGCTTGGGGATCGGGGGCCTAATAACCACAGATACGCAGTATTTT. The chain links TRBV5-8 to TRBJ2-3; D possibly matches TRBD1 or TRBD2 (6 bases each). Germline V CDR1 and CDR2: SGHTS, YDEGEE. The CDR3 extends over 18 amino acids. Trimming pared 0 bases from V and 2 bases from J, leaving 19 bases between.

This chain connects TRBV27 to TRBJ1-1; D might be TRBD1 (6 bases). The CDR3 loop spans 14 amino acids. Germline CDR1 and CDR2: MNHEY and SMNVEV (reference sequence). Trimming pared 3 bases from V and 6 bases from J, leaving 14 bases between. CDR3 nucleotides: TGTGCCAGCAGTTTTGGGGGGCCTAGAGCTGAAGCTTTCTTT. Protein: CASSFGGPRAEAFF.

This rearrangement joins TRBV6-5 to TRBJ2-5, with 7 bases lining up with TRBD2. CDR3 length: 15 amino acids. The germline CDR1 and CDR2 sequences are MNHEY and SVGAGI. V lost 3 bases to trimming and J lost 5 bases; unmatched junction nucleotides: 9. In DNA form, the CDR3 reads TGTGCCAGCAGTTATTGGGGAGGGTCGGAGGAGACCCAGTACTTC. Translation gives CASSYWGGSEETQYF.

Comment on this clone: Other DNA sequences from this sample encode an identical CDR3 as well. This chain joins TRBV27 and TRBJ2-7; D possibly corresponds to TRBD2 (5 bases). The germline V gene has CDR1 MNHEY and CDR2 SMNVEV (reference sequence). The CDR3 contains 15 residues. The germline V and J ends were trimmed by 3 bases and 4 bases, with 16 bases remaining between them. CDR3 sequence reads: CASSLKAGGSYEQYF. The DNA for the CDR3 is TGTGCCAGCAGTTTGAAGGCTGGAGGCAGTTACGAGCAGTACTTC.

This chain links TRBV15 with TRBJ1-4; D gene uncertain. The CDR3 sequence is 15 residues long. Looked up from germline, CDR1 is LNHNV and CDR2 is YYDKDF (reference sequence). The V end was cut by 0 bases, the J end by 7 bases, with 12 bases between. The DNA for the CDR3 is TGTGCCACCAGCAGAGATCTGGGCTCCAGTGAAAAACTGTTTTTT. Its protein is CATSRDLGSSEKLFF.

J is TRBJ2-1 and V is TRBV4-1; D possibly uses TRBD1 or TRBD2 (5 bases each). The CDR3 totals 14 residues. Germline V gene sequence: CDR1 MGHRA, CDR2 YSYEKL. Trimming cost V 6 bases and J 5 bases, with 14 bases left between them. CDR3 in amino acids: CASRTGTYNNEQFF. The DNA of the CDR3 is TGCGCCAGCAGGACCGGGACGTATAACAATGAGCAGTTCTTC.

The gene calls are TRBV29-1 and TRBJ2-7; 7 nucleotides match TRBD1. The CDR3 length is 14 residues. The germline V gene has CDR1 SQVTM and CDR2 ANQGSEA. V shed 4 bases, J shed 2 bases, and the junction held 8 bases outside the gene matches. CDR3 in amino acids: CSVVIRDSAYEQYF. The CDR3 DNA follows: TGCAGCGTTGTCATCCGGGACAGCGCCTACGAGCAGTACTTC.

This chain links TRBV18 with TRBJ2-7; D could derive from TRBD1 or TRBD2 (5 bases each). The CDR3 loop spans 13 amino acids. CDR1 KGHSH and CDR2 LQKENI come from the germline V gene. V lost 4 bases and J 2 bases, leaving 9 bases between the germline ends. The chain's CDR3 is CASSLGTTYEQYF. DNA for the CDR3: TGTGCCAGCTCACTCGGGACCACCTACGAGCAGTACTTC.

CDR3 DNA: TGTGCCAGCAGTTTAAGTTTTCAGGGGGCGGATGGCTACACCTTC. Residues: CASSLSFQGADGYTF. The genes are TRBV28 and TRBJ1-2; 8 bases line up with TRBD1. Germline V gene data show CDR1 as MDHEN and CDR2 as SYDVKM. This CDR3 region has 15 residues. V shed 2 bases, J shed 6 bases, and the junction held 8 bases outside the gene matches.

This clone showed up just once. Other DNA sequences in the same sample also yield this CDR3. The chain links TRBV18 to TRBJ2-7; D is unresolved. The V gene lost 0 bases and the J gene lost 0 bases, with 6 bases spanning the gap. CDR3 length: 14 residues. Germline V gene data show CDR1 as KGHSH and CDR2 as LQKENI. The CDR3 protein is CASSPPGSSYEQYF. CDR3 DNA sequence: TGTGCCAGCTCACCACCGGGCAGCTCCTACGAGCAGTACTTC.

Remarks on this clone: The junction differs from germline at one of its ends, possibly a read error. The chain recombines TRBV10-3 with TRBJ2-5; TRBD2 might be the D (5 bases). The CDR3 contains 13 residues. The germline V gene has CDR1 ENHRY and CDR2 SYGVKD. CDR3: CAISDFIEGGSHF. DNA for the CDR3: TGTGCCATCAGTGATTTCATTGAGGGCGGGTCTCACTTC.

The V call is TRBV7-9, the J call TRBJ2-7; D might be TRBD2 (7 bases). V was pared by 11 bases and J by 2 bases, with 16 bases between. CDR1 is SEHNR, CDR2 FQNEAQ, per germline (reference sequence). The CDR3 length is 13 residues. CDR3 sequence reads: CAVYRGATYEQYF. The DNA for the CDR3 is TGTGCCGTATACCGGGGGGCCACCTACGAGCAGTACTTC.

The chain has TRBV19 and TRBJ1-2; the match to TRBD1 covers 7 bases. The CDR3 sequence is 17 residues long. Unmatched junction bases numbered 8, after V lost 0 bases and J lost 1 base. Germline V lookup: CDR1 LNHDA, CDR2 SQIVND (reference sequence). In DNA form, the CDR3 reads TGTGCCAGTAGTATAGATCTTCGTTCAGGGGGTAACTATGGCTACACCTTC. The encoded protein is CASSIDLRSGGNYGYTF.

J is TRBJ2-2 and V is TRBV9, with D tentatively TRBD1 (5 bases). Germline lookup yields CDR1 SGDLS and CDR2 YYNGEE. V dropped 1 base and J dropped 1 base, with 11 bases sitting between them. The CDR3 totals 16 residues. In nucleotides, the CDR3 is TGTGCCAGCAGCGTACCCCGACAGAGGAACACCGGGGAGCTGTTTTTT. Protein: CASSVPRQRNTGELFF.

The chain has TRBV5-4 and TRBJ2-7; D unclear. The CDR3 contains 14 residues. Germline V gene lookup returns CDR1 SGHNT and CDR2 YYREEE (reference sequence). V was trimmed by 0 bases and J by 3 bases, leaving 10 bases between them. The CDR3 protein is CASSLGEVDYEQYF. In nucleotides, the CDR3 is TGTGCCAGCAGCTTGGGTGAAGTCGACTACGAGCAGTACTTC.

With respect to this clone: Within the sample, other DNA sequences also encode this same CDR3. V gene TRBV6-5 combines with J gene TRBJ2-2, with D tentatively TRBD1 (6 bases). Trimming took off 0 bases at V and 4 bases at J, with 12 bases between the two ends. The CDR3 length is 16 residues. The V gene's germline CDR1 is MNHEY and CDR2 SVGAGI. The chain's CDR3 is CASSYSTGQITGELFF. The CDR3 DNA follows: TGTGCCAGCAGTTACTCGACAGGCCAGATCACCGGGGAGCTGTTTTTT.

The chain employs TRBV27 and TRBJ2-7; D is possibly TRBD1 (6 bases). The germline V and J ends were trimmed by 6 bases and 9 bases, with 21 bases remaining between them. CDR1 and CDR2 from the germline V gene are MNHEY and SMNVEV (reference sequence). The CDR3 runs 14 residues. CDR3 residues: CASRLTGSDFGQYF. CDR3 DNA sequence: TGTGCCAGCAGACTTACAGGGTCCGACTTTGGGCAGTACTTC.

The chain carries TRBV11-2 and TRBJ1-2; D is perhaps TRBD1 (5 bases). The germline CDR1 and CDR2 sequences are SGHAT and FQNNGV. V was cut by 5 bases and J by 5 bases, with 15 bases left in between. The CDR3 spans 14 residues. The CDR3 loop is CASSLVAGPYGYTF. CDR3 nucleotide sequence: TGTGCCAGCAGCCTCGTGGCAGGGCCTTATGGCTACACCTTC.

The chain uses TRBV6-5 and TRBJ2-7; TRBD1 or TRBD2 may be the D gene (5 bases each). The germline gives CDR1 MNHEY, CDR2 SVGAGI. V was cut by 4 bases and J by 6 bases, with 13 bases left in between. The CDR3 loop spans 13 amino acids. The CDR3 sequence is CASSLGSGGEQYF. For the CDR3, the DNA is TGTGCCAGCAGTTTAGGGAGTGGGGGCGAGCAGTACTTC.

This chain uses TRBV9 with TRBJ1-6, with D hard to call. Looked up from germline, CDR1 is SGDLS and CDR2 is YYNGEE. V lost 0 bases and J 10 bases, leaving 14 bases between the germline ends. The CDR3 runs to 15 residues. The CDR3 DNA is TGTGCCAGCAGCGTAGAAGCAGCCTCGAGATCACCCCTCCACTTT. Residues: CASSVEAASRSPLHF. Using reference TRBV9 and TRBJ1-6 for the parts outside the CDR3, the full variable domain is DSGVTQTPKHLITATGQRVTLRCSPRSGDLSVYWYQQSLDQGLQFLIQYYNGEERAKGNILERFSAQQFPDLHSELNLSSLELGDSALYFCASSVEAASRSPLHFGNGTRLTVT.

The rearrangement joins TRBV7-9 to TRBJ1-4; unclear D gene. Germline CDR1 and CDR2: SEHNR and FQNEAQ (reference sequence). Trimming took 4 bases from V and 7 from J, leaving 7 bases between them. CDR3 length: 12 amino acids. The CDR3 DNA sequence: TGTGCCAGCAGCTCGGCGAGTGAAAAACTGTTTTTT. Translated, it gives CASSSASEKLFF.

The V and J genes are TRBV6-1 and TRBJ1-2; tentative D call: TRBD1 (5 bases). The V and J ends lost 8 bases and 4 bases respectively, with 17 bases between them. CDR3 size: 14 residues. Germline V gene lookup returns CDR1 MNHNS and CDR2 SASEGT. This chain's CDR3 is CASGELTGLYGYTF. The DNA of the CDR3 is TGTGCCAGCGGCGAGTTAACAGGCCTCTATGGCTACACCTTC.